In terms of frequency, the clone carrying this T cell receptor (beta chain) is medium-sized (0.01 to 0.1%). Its antigen is not known. The sample comes from a study of T cell clusters in autoimmune cytopenias. This CDR3 region has 17 residues. TRB was amplified from 250 ng of peripheral blood genomic DNA per sample. Study observations and caveats: Physiological T cell clusters of healthy donors were apparently absent in primary autoimmune cytopenia patients.

TRB was amplified by touch-down multiplex PCR, primer pools A and B combined. Following a re-call of the multiplex PCR reads, TCRdb has one entry per CDR3 protein and lacks DNA. This table lists some 5,700 distinct CDR3 sequences. This same sample was also part of a study on T cell repertoires in aging, cancer and after chemotherapy.

V is TRBV12-3 or TRBV12-4 and J is TRBJ2-7; the D call of TRBD1 rests on TCRdb alone, since no DNA is present to check it. The clonotype was recovered from a human donor in good health. The sample was peripheral blood. The CDR3 spells CASSSHRRGASSYEQYF.